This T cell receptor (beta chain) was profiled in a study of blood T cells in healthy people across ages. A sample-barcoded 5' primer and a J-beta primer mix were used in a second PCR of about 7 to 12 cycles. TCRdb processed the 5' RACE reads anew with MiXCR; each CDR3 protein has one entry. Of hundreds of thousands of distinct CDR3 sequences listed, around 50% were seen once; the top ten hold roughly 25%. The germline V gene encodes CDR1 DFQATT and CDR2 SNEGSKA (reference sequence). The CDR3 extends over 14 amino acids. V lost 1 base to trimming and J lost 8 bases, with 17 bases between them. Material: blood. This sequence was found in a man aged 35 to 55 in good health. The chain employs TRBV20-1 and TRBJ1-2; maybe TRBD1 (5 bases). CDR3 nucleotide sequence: TGCAGTGCTAGAGCTCCGGGGCCAAGGAAGGGCTACACCTTC. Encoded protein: CSARAPGPRKGYTF.